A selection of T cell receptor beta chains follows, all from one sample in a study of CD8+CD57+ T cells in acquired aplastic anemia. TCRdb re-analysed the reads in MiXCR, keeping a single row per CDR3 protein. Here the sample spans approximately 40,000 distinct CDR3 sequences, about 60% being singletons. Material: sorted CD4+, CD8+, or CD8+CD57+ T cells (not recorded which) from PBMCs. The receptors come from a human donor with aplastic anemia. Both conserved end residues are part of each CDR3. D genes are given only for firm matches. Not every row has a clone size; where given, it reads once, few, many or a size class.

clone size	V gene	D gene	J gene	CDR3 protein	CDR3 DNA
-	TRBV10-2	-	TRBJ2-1	CASSESGQVNEQFF	TGCGCCAGCAGTGAGAGTGGGCAGGTCAATGAGCAGTTCTTC
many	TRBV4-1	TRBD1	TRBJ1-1	CASGQGGHTEAFF	TGCGCCTCAGGACAGGGGGGGCACACTGAAGCTTTCTTT
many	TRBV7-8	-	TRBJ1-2	CASSLEGRAPYYGYTF	TGTGCCAGCAGCTTAGAAGGCAGGGCCCCTTACTATGGCTACACCTTC
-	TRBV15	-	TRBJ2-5	CATSRARQQKETQYF	TGTGCCACCAGCAGAGCTAGACAGCAGAAAGAGACCCAGTACTTC
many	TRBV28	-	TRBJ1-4	CASSVRGVGEKLFF	TGTGCCAGCAGCGTGCGGGGTGTAGGTGAAAAACTGTTTTTT
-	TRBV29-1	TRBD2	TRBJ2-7	CSSPGRDEQYF	TGCAGCTCTCCAGGGAGGGACGAGCAGTACTTC
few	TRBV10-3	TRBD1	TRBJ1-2	CAITGAGQTSSNYGYTF	TGTGCCATCACTGGCGCGGGACAGACCTCCTCTAACTATGGCTACACCTTC
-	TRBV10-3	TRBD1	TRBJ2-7	CASGTGSHEQYF	TGTGCCTCTGGGACAGGGTCCCACGAGCAGTACTTC
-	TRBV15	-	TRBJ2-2	CASSDFAGGNTGELFF	TGTGCCAGCAGTGATTTTGCAGGCGGGAACACCGGGGAGCTGTTTTTT
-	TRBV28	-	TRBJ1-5	CASSLVANSNQPQHF	TGTGCCAGCAGTTTGGTGGCAAATAGCAATCAGCCCCAGCATTTT
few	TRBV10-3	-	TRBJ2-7	CAISAERGEQYF	TGTGCCATCAGTGCTGAGAGGGGTGAGCAGTACTTC
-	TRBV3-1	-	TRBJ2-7	CASSHGRASSYEQYF	TGTGCCAGCAGCCACGGCAGGGCGAGCTCCTACGAGCAGTACTTC
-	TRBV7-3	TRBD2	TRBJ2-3	CASSSRTSGESTDTQYF	TGTGCCAGCAGCTCCAGGACTAGCGGGGAAAGCACAGATACGCAGTATTTT
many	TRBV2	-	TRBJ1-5	CASSGTSNQPQHF	TGTGCCAGCAGTGGGACCAGCAATCAGCCCCAGCATTTT
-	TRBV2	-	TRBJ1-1	CASSETEGGTEAFF	TGTGCCAGCAGTGAAACAGAGGGAGGCACTGAAGCTTTCTTT
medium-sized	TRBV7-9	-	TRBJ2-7	CASSFVLYEQYF	TGTGCCAGCAGCTTCGTCCTCTACGAGCAGTACTTC
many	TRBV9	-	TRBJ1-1	CASSEPVGRDWDLGTEAFF	TGTGCCAGCAGCGAGCCCGTTGGAAGGGATTGGGATTTAGGCACTGAAGCTTTCTTT
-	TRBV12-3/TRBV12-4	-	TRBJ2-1	CASSWSTVYNEQFF	TGTGCCAGCTCCTGGAGCACCGTCTACAATGAGCAGTTCTTC
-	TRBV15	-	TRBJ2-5	CATSSAAGAQETQYF	TGTGCCACCAGCAGTGCAGCAGGGGCCCAAGAGACCCAGTACTTC
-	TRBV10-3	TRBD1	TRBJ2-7	CAISDPGQVSYEQYF	TGTGCCATCAGTGACCCCGGACAGGTCTCCTACGAGCAGTACTTC
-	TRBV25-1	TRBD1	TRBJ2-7	CASSDPGQGSYEQYF	TGTGCCAGCAGTGACCCGGGACAGGGTTCTTACGAGCAGTACTTC
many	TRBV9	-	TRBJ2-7	CASSSPDRWEGEQYF	TGTGCCAGCAGCTCCCCGGACAGGTGGGAGGGAGAGCAGTACTTC
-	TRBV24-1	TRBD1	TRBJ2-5	CATSDGDSQETQYF	TGTGCCACCAGTGATGGGGACAGCCAAGAGACCCAGTACTTC
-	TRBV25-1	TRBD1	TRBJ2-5	CASSEFFGTGVETQYF	TGTGCCAGCAGTGAGTTCTTCGGGACAGGGGTGGAGACCCAGTACTTC
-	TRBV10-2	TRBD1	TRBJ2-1	CASSESTGTIDEQFF	TGCGCCAGCAGTGAGTCGACAGGGACAATTGATGAGCAGTTCTTC
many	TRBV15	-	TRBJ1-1	CATSRGETDIPNTEAFF	TGTGCCACCAGCAGAGGGGAAACAGACATCCCGAACACTGAAGCTTTCTTT
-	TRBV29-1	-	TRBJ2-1	CSVYVGYNEQFF	TGCAGCGTTTACGTGGGATACAATGAGCAGTTCTTC
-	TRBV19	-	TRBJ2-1	CASKEVSYNEQLF	TGTGCCAGTAAAGAAGTCTCCTACAATGAGCAGCTCTTC
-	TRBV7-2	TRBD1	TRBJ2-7	CASSSATGTYEQYF	TGTGCCAGCAGCTCAGCGACAGGGACCTACGAGCAGTACTTC
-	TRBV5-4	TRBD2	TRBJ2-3	CASSLAGGDTQYF	TGTGCCAGCAGCTTGGCGGGGGGAGATACGCAGTATTTT
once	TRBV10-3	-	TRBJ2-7	CATKLAGDHEQYF	TGTGCCACCAAGCTGGCCGGGGACCACGAGCAGTACTTC
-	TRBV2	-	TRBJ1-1	CASTRDQPMNTEAFF	TGTGCCAGCACCCGGGACCAACCCATGAACACTGAAGCTTTCTTT
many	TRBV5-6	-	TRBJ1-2	CASSFGQGMEYGYTF	TGTGCCAGCAGCTTTGGGCAGGGTATGGAGTATGGCTACACCTTC
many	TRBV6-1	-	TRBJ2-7	CASSALGLNSYEQYF	TGTGCCAGCAGTGCCCTGGGGCTCAACTCCTACGAGCAGTACTTC